The rows below give T cell receptor beta chains drawn from one sample of a study. Each CDR3 protein is one row after TCRdb ran MiXCR on the 5' RACE reads. Of 60,000 to 65,000 distinct CDR3 sequences in the sample, under 25% were seen once. Sequenced: memory CD4+ T cells sorted from a lymph node. Receptors were obtained from a female donor with breast cancer. Each CDR3 is given with its conserved first and last residue. D genes are given only for firm matches. Part of the rows lack a size; the others show once, few, many or a class for expanded clones.

14	-	few	TRBJ2-1	TRBV20-1	CSAPRPGSYNEQFF	TGCAGTGCCCCCCGCCCCGGGAGCTACAATGAGCAGTTCTTC
10	-	-	TRBJ2-1	TRBV4-2	CASRYDEQFF	TGTGCCAGCAGGTACGATGAGCAGTTCTTC
15	-	-	TRBJ1-2	TRBV7-2	CASSLGPGVHYGYTF	TGTGCCAGCAGCTTAGGTCCGGGGGTTCATTATGGCTACACCTTC
15	-	-	TRBJ1-1	TRBV20-1	CSATPVKGGLPEAFF	TGCAGTGCTACTCCTGTTAAAGGGGGTCTGCCTGAAGCTTTCTTT
16	TRBD1	few	TRBJ2-3	TRBV25-1	CASSGDRDRGTDTQYF	TGTGCCAGCAGTGGGGACCGGGACAGAGGCACAGATACGCAGTATTTT
15	-	-	TRBJ1-3	TRBV6-6	CASDRDPAGGNTIYF	TGTGCCAGCGACCGGGACCCCGCTGGTGGAAACACCATATATTTT
12	-	-	TRBJ2-3	TRBV6-5	CASRQGTDTQYF	TGTGCCAGCAGGCAGGGCACAGATACGCAGTATTTT
13	-	few	TRBJ2-7	TRBV12-3/TRBV12-4	CASSLMAADEQYF	TGTGCCAGCAGTTTAATGGCCGCCGACGAGCAGTACTTC
14	-	-	TRBJ2-5	TRBV10-3	CAISGLPMMETQYF	TGTGCCATCAGTGGGCTCCCCATGATGGAGACCCAGTACTTC
13	-	few	TRBJ1-2	TRBV7-2	CASSGSWNYGYTF	TGTGCCAGCAGCGGCAGCTGGAACTATGGCTACACCTTC
15	-	few	TRBJ2-2	TRBV4-3	CASSQESMRAGELFF	TGCGCCAGCAGCCAAGAAAGTATGAGGGCCGGGGAGCTGTTTTTT
13	-	many	TRBJ2-3	TRBV7-2	CASSLTPRDTQYF	TGTGCCAGCAGCTTAACCCCAAGGGATACGCAGTATTTT
11	TRBD1	-	TRBJ2-7	TRBV20-1	CSASRQGEQYF	TGCAGTGCTTCACGACAGGGGGAGCAGTACTTC
15	-	few	TRBJ2-7	TRBV5-1	CASSLDQGVTYEQYF	TGCGCCAGCAGCTTGGACCAAGGGGTAACCTACGAGCAGTACTTC
15	-	many	TRBJ2-1	TRBV24-1	CATSDLGRDRDEQFF	TGTGCCACCAGTGACCTCGGACGGGATCGCGATGAGCAGTTCTTC
16	TRBD1	-	TRBJ1-2	TRBV19	CASSGEVGTGPYGYTF	TGTGCCAGTAGTGGCGAGGTAGGGACAGGACCCTATGGCTACACCTTC
13	-	few	TRBJ1-5	TRBV6-5	CASSYRLNQPQHF	TGTGCCAGCAGTTACCGATTAAATCAGCCCCAGCATTTT
13	-	few	TRBJ2-7	TRBV7-6	CASSGRPANEQYF	TGTGCCAGCAGCGGACGTCCCGCCAACGAGCAGTACTTC
15	TRBD2	-	TRBJ2-1	TRBV18	CASSPALARDNEQFF	TGTGCCAGCTCACCTGCACTAGCGAGAGACAATGAGCAGTTCTTC
14	-	few	TRBJ2-5	TRBV7-2	CASSFHSGRETQYF	TGTGCCAGCAGCTTCCATTCAGGGAGAGAGACCCAGTACTTC
15	-	-	TRBJ1-6	TRBV6-2/TRBV6-3	CASSLDPGINSPLHF	TGTGCCAGCAGTCTCGATCCAGGGATTAATTCACCCCTCCACTTT
15	-	once	TRBJ2-1	TRBV5-1	CASSLDETFYNEQFF	TGCGCCAGCAGCTTGGATGAGACTTTCTACAATGAGCAGTTCTTC
13	-	-	TRBJ2-1	TRBV7-9	CASSAQGPNEQFF	TGTGCCAGCAGCGCGCAGGGCCCCAATGAGCAGTTCTTC
13	-	many	TRBJ2-1	TRBV7-9	CASSLAGGNEQFF	TGTGCCAGCAGCTTAGCTGGAGGCAATGAGCAGTTCTTC
14	-	-	TRBJ1-1	TRBV20-1	CSALVTPRNTEAFF	TGCAGTGCATTGGTTACGCCAAGGAACACTGAAGCTTTCTTT
14	TRBD2	-	TRBJ2-3	TRBV12-3/TRBV12-4	CASSLGGGADTQYF	TGTGCCAGCAGTTTGGGCGGGGGAGCAGATACGCAGTATTTT
13	-	many	TRBJ2-7	TRBV27	CASSSDPLVEQYF	TGTGCCAGCAGTTCGGACCCGTTGGTGGAGCAGTACTTC
13	-	many	TRBJ1-5	TRBV30	CAWSTGRDQPQHF	TGTGCCTGGAGCACTGGGAGGGACCAGCCCCAGCATTTT
12	-	many	TRBJ1-5	TRBV6-6	CASSYKGQPQHF	TGTGCCAGCAGTTACAAGGGTCAGCCCCAGCATTTT
12	-	few	TRBJ1-2	TRBV6-5	CASSETNYGYTF	TGTGCCAGCAGTGAGACTAACTATGGCTACACCTTC
14	-	-	TRBJ1-5	TRBV7-2	CASRTSHSNQPQHF	TGTGCCAGCAGGACATCTCATAGCAATCAGCCCCAGCATTTT
14	-	-	TRBJ1-5	TRBV5-5	CASSLTGYNQPQHF	TGTGCCAGCTCACTAACGGGTTACAATCAGCCCCAGCATTTT
17	-	-	TRBJ2-4	TRBV7-9	CASSLGRKGLAGDIQYF	TGTGCCAGCAGCTTAGGACGAAAAGGTCTAGCAGGGGACATTCAGTACTTC
13	-	few	TRBJ2-1	TRBV6-6	CASTTGYYNEQFF	TGTGCCAGCACAACGGGGTACTACAATGAGCAGTTCTTC
13	-	few	TRBJ2-1	TRBV7-9	CASSGLQSNEQFF	TGTGCCAGCAGCGGGCTTCAAAGCAATGAGCAGTTCTTC
15	-	-	TRBJ1-6	TRBV7-2	CASSLRQTINSPLHF	TGTGCCAGCAGCTTAAGGCAGACTATTAATTCACCCCTCCACTTT